This T cell receptor beta chain was captured by sequencing in a study of blood T cell repertoires in COVID-19. Study at large: From the United States, Italy and Spain came samples of acute and convalescent COVID-19. Sources were T cells, B-cell-depleted T cells, or PBMCs; the material itself was cDNA or gDNA.

V lost 4 bases, J lost 6 bases, and 4 bases stayed unmatched. The CDR3 length is 13 residues. Germline CDR1 and CDR2: SEHNR and FQNEAQ (reference sequence). The authors' processing: For nucleated cells, counts were estimated from reference gene primer amplification. Sequenced by immunoSEQ multiplex PCR; TCRdb stores in-frame clones only, minus some. V and J calls and clone size come straight from that table; D and trimming were deduced from the DNA. The table records tens of thousands of clones, about 88% of them present only once. The receptor comes from a woman in her 70s in a cohort sampled during active COVID-19. The sequenced sample consisted of peripheral blood. This sequence joins TRBV7-9 and TRBJ1-1, with 8 bases lining up with TRBD1. The CDR3 coding sequence is TGTGCCAGCAGCTCTCAGGGGGCTGCTGAAGCTTTCTTT. Translating gives CASSSQGAAEAFF.